These 9 T cell receptor beta chains came from one sample sequenced in a study of blood T cell repertoires in COVID-19 (dated by TCRdb to about 2020). The library was built by means of the immunoSEQ multiplex PCR assay. TCRdb re-hosts the immuneACCESS table, in-frame sequences only. Its copies lack some clones; in the studies checked, an unresolved V gene accounts for under half of them, and the cause for the rest is not known. The sample yields 35,000 to 40,000 clones; about 84% were counted once. The top ten clonotypes cover approximately 30% of the sample. The sample taken for sequencing was peripheral blood. The receptors stem from an elderly man with active or convalescent COVID-19.

Only a few counts were recorded for this clone. The chain carries TRBV7-9 and TRBJ2-2, with D maybe TRBD2 (5 bases). From germline, CDR1 is SEHNR and CDR2 FQNEAQ (reference sequence). CDR3 size: 13 residues. Trimming removed 5 bases at V and 6 bases at J, with 10 bases between. CDR3 sequence reads: CASSVRESGELFF. The CDR3 DNA reads as TGTGCCAGCAGCGTAAGGGAGTCCGGGGAGCTGTTTTTT.

The chain couples TRBV7-2 to TRBJ2-1; TRBD1 might be the D (6 bases). Germline-derived CDR1 and CDR2 are SGHTA and FQGNSA. This CDR3 spans 15 amino acids. Trimming removed 7 bases from V and 2 bases from J, with 15 bases in between. The CDR3 protein is CASIPSQGAYNEQFF. CDR3 bases: TGTGCCAGCATCCCCTCACAGGGTGCCTACAATGAGCAGTTCTTC.

V gene TRBV10-3 combines with J gene TRBJ2-3, with 7 bases fitting TRBD2. Per germline, CDR1 ENHRY and CDR2 SYGVKD. This CDR3 spans 15 amino acids. Unmatched junction bases numbered 10, after V lost 4 bases and J lost 6 bases. CDR3 bases: TGTGCCATCAGTGGGGGCGGGGGTGCCGGGGATACGCAGTATTTT. This gives the protein CAISGGGGAGDTQYF.

This sequence joins TRBV3-1 (or the pseudogene TRBV3-2) and TRBJ2-7, with a possible D match to TRBD2 (5 bases). This CDR3 spans 12 amino acids. V dropped 8 bases and J dropped 6 bases, with 14 bases sitting between them. Germline CDR1 reads LGHDT; CDR2 reads YNNKEL (reference sequence). This chain's CDR3 is CASAEYRGEQYF. The CDR3 nucleotides read TGTGCCAGCGCAGAGTATCGGGGCGAGCAGTACTTC.

This clone is a singleton in its sample. V is TRBV28 and J is TRBJ2-1, with D hard to call. Trimming left V 7 bases short and J 0 bases short, with 7 bases between. Germline V CDR1 and CDR2: MDHEN, SYDVKM. The CDR3 is 13 amino acids. Written as DNA, the CDR3 is TGTGCCAGCAAGCCTTACTCCTACAATGAGCAGTTCTTC. This codes for CASKPYSYNEQFF.

This chain joins TRBV27 and TRBJ2-4; 8 positions match TRBD2. V dropped 8 bases and J dropped 0; count of bases not matched to a gene: 6. The CDR3 extends over 15 amino acids. CDR1 and CDR2 (germline): MNHEY, SMNVEV (reference sequence). The CDR3 DNA reads as TGTGCCAGCGGACAACTAGCGGTAGCCAAAAACATTCAGTACTTC. It encodes CASGQLAVAKNIQYF.

This clone was observed a single time. The chain joins TRBV19 to TRBJ2-2; D is uncertain. The CDR3 has 13 amino acids. Trimming took off 6 bases at V and 5 bases at J, with 10 bases between the two ends. Germline CDR1 and CDR2: LNHDA and SQIVND (reference sequence). Here the CDR3 reads CASRQHETGELFF. The CDR3 DNA is TGTGCCAGTAGACAGCATGAGACCGGGGAGCTGTTTTTT.

This chain uses TRBV6-5 with TRBJ2-3; D unclear. Per the germline V gene, CDR1 is MNHEY and CDR2 is SVGAGI. The CDR3 consists of 14 residues. The V end was cut by 2 bases, the J end by 2 bases, with 8 bases between. The CDR3 DNA sequence: TGTGCCAGCAGTTACGGGCAAATCACAGATACGCAGTATTTT. This codes for CASSYGQITDTQYF.

V is TRBV7-2 and J is TRBJ2-3, with a weak D call TRBD2 (6 bases). Germline CDR1 is SGHTA and CDR2 is FQGNSA. This CDR3 is 19 amino acids long. V lost 6 bases to trimming and J lost 4 bases, with 29 bases between them. The CDR3 protein is CASSLAVKRAGRMADTQYF. The DNA for the CDR3 is TGTGCCAGCAGTTTGGCTGTCAAGCGGGCTGGGAGGATGGCAGATACGCAGTATTTT.